This T cell receptor (beta chain) originates from a study of T cell changes during pregnancy in multiple sclerosis. TCRdb's table, derived via immunoSEQ multiplex PCR, lists solely in-frame clones and lacks some. The sample holds around 31,000 clones, 85% to 95% seen once. Only one count was recorded for this clone. The CDR3 covers 15 residues. V lost 5 bases and J 4 bases, leaving 17 bases between the germline ends. Germline V gene lookup returns CDR1 SEHNR and CDR2 FQNEAQ (reference sequence). The sequence derives from a female donor with multiple sclerosis, enrolled in a pregnancy study. J is TRBJ1-2 and V is TRBV7-9, with a possible D match to TRBD1 (5 bases). The source was CD4+ T cells from peripheral blood mononuclear cells, collected in the second trimester of pregnancy. CDR3 protein: CASSITGTAVYGYTF. CDR3 sequence (DNA): TGTGCCAGCAGCATCACCGGGACTGCAGTCTATGGCTACACCTTC.